The entry below gives a single T cell receptor beta chain sequence along with its context. Assay: immunoSEQ multiplex PCR; the TCRdb copy retains only in-frame clones and omits some. This table has 30,000 to 35,000 clones, approximately 70% appearing once. The data belong to a study of early stage breast cancer tumors. The sample taken for sequencing was blood. This receptor was obtained from a person aged 40 to 49 with breast cancer.

CDR3 sequence reads: CASSLLTGTQETQYF. The DNA for the CDR3 is TGCGCCAGCAGCTTGTTGACAGGGACCCAAGAGACCCAGTACTTC. V gene TRBV5-1 combines with J gene TRBJ2-5, with 7 positions matching TRBD1. The germline CDR1 and CDR2 sequences are SGHRS and YFSETQ. This CDR3 spans 15 amino acids. V was pared by 1 base and J by 1 base, with 4 bases of the junction left unmatched.